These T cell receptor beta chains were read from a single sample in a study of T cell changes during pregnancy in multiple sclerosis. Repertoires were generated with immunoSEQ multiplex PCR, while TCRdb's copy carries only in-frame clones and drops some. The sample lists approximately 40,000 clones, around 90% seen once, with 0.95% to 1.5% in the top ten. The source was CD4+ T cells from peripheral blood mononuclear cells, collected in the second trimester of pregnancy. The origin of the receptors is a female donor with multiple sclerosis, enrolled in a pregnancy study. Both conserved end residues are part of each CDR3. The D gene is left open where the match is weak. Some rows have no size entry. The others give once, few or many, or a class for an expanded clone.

CASSISLGTSLEETQYF | TGTGCCAGTAGTATCTCATTGGGGACTAGCCTCGAAGAGACCCAGTACTTC | TRBD2 | TRBV19 | . | TRBJ2-5
CASSEGLNYGYTF | TGTGCCAGCAGTGAAGGACTAAACTATGGCTACACCTTC | . | TRBV6-4 | . | TRBJ1-2
CSVVSGYNKEAFF | TGCAGCGTTGTTTCCGGGTACAACAAAGAAGCTTTCTTT | . | TRBV29-1 | few | TRBJ1-1
CASRRPMDMMGKLFF | TGTGCCAGCAGACGCCCAATGGACATGATGGGAAAACTGTTTTTT | . | TRBV2 | once | TRBJ1-4
CSVESSGRASQYF | TGCAGCGTTGAGTCTAGCGGGAGGGCTTCTCAGTACTTC | TRBD2 | TRBV29-1 | . | TRBJ2-7
CASSVQGLSSYNEQFF | TGTGCCAGTAGTGTACAGGGCCTGAGCTCCTACAATGAGCAGTTCTTC | . | TRBV19 | . | TRBJ2-1
CASSGSTTNQPQHF | TGTGCCAGCTCGGGGTCCACGACGAATCAGCCCCAGCATTTT | . | TRBV6-1 | . | TRBJ1-5
CASSGNQGNTQYF | TGTGCCAGCAGTGGAAACCAGGGAAATACGCAGTATTTT | . | TRBV6-5 | . | TRBJ2-3
CASARQGAALANQPQHF | TGTGCCAGCGCGAGACAGGGGGCGGCGTTGGCCAATCAGCCCCAGCATTTT | TRBD1 | TRBV27 | . | TRBJ1-5
CASSLEWPVNSPLHF | TGCGCCAGCAGCTTGGAGTGGCCAGTTAATTCACCCCTCCACTTT | . | TRBV5-1 | . | TRBJ1-6
CAWSVLGGAGQPQHF | TGTGCCTGGAGTGTTCTGGGGGGGGCGGGTCAGCCCCAGCATTTT | . | TRBV30 | . | TRBJ1-5
CSARVPQTQYF | TGCAGTGCTAGAGTTCCTCAGACCCAGTACTTC | . | TRBV20-1 | . | TRBJ2-5
CASSLKEDGVQYF | TGTGCTAGCAGCTTAAAGGAGGACGGTGTACAGTACTTC | . | TRBV7-7 | . | TRBJ2-7
CAISDVTSGTDEQFF | TGTGCCATCAGTGATGTGACTAGCGGGACGGATGAGCAGTTCTTC | TRBD2 | TRBV10-3 | . | TRBJ2-1
CASNRPGGGEQYF | TGTGCCAGCAATCGTCCGGGAGGGGGAGAGCAGTACTTC | TRBD2 | TRBV2 | . | TRBJ2-7
CASSLSTGGVNTEAFF | TGTGCCAGCAGTTTATCGACGGGAGGGGTGAACACTGAAGCTTTCTTT | . | TRBV27 | . | TRBJ1-1
CASSLVAGGRDEQYF | TGTGCCAGCAGTTTAGTAGCGGGAGGGCGCGACGAGCAGTACTTC | TRBD2 | TRBV28 | . | TRBJ2-7
CASSFSHGQITEAFF | TGCGCCAGCAGCTTTTCTCATGGACAGATCACTGAAGCTTTCTTT | . | TRBV5-1 | once | TRBJ1-1
CASSPDRGGNYGYTF | TGTGCCAGCAGCCCGGACAGGGGCGGTAACTATGGCTACACCTTC | TRBD1 | TRBV5-6 | . | TRBJ1-2
CASTREGRSYNEQFF | TGTGCCAGTACACGGGAGGGCCGTTCCTACAATGAGCAGTTCTTC | TRBD2 | TRBV19 | . | TRBJ2-1
CASSQEAWGADTQYF | TGCGCCAGCAGCCAAGAGGCTTGGGGCGCAGATACGCAGTATTTT | . | TRBV4-3 | . | TRBJ2-3
CASSVVPPGQGGGNTIYF | TGTGCCAGCAGCGTAGTACCTCCGGGACAGGGTGGAGGAAACACCATATATTTT | TRBD1 | TRBV9 | . | TRBJ1-3
CASSQAPKGAGLFYGYTF | TGCGCCAGCAGCCAAGCCCCAAAGGGGGCAGGGCTGTTCTATGGCTACACCTTC | TRBD1 | TRBV4-3 | . | TRBJ1-2
CASSSGGGVGNTEAFF | TGCGCCAGCAGCTCGGGGGGCGGTGTGGGGAACACTGAAGCTTTCTTT | . | TRBV5-1 | . | TRBJ1-1
CASSLALGPSYEQYF | TGTGCCAGCAGCTTAGCGCTTGGGCCCTCCTACGAGCAGTACTTC | . | TRBV7-2 | . | TRBJ2-7
CASSITRRGQDNGYTF | TGTGCCAGTAGTATAACCCGTAGAGGACAGGATAATGGCTACACCTTC | TRBD1 | TRBV19 | . | TRBJ1-2
CAWGRQGSHEQYF | TGTGCCTGGGGACGACAGGGGTCCCACGAGCAGTACTTC | TRBD1 | TRBV30 | . | TRBJ2-7
CASRGTGSYTEAFF | TGTGCCAGCAGGGGGACTGGGTCGTACACTGAAGCTTTCTTT | . | TRBV28 | . | TRBJ1-1
CASSSQSVGQNIQYF | TGTGCCAGCAGTTCCCAGTCAGTTGGCCAAAACATTCAGTACTTC | . | TRBV28 | . | TRBJ2-4
CASSRGTSRWGDTQYF | TGTGCCAGCAGCCGGGGGACTAGCAGATGGGGGGATACGCAGTATTTT | TRBD2 | TRBV13 | once | TRBJ2-3
CASSQETSGGDYEQYF | TGCGCCAGCAGCCAGGAAACTAGCGGGGGGGATTACGAGCAGTACTTC | TRBD2 | TRBV4-3 | medium-sized | TRBJ2-7
CASSPPSAGGTGELFF | TGTGCCAGCAGTCCCCCCTCCGCCGGGGGCACCGGGGAGCTGTTTTTT | . | TRBV28 | . | TRBJ2-2
CASSPGTLGTNEKLFF | TGTGCCAGCAGCCCTGGGACACTGGGAACTAATGAAAAACTGTTTTTT | . | TRBV7-6 | . | TRBJ1-4
CASSLLGALGTDTQYF | TGTGCCAGCAGCTTGTTGGGGGCGTTAGGCACAGATACGCAGTATTTT | . | TRBV5-8 | once | TRBJ2-3
CASSPNLAASYEQYF | TGTGCCAGCAGCCCAAACCTAGCGGCATCCTACGAGCAGTACTTC | TRBD2 | TRBV14 | . | TRBJ2-7
CASSPRRREIAYEQYF | TGTGCCAGCAGCCCCCGGCGGCGGGAGATCGCCTACGAGCAGTACTTC | TRBD2 | TRBV11-1 | . | TRBJ2-7
CASSLDGTRGGSEAFF | TGTGCCAGCAGCTTGGATGGGACCCGGGGGGGGTCTGAAGCTTTCTTT | . | TRBV5-4 | . | TRBJ1-1
CASSLPEAGETQYF | TGTGCCAGCAGTTTACCGGAGGCGGGGGAGACCCAGTACTTC | . | TRBV28 | . | TRBJ2-5
CASSPGRAGSTDTQYF | TGTGCCAGCAGCCCCGGGCGGGCGGGGAGCACAGATACGCAGTATTTT | . | TRBV7-3 | . | TRBJ2-3
CAISEKMGAANEKLFF | TGTGCCATCAGTGAAAAGATGGGGGCGGCTAATGAAAAACTGTTTTTT | . | TRBV10-3 | . | TRBJ1-4
CASSYSFQGASHEQFF | TGTGCCAGCAGTTACTCGTTTCAGGGGGCGTCCCATGAGCAGTTCTTC | TRBD1 | TRBV6-5 | . | TRBJ2-1
CASSKGRGGRSAGNTIYF | TGTGCCAGCAGCAAAGGAAGGGGAGGGAGGAGTGCTGGAAACACCATATATTTT | . | TRBV21-1 | . | TRBJ1-3
CASSDKAAGVGNEQFF | TGTGCCAGCAGCGATAAGGCGGCAGGGGTCGGCAATGAGCAGTTCTTC | . | TRBV9 | . | TRBJ2-1